The subject of this entry is one TCR beta chain. Many counts were recorded for this clonotype. What this receptor recognizes is not known. Base-call qualities are not available, and no considerably larger clone is one nucleotide away. These data come from a study of Graves' ophthalmopathy and Graves' hyperthyroidism (dated by TCRdb to 2017 to 2018). Some background on the complete study: Peripheral blood samples were taken at the time of initial diagnosis, before any treatment was given. The study used signatures of the TCR beta repertoire to tell Graves' ophthalmopathy apart from Graves' hyperthyroidism and to predict which patients would progress to ophthalmopathy. In total, around 140 blood samples were TCR-sequenced: some 43 ophthalmopathy, roughly 80 hyperthyroidism and some 17 hyperthyroidism-to-ophthalmopathy patients. To explore V-J signatures that distinguish ophthalmopathy from hyperthyroidism, a discovery set of about a hundred patients was enrolled, made up of under 50 with ophthalmopathy and some 60 with stable hyperthyroidism. The independent validation cohort included 18 hyperthyroidism patients plus 17 patients who later progressed from hyperthyroidism to ophthalmopathy. In a handful of hyperthyroidism patients, the T-cell repertoires found in thyroid tissue were compared with those found in blood. After sampling, hyperthyroidism patients received methimazole starting at 30 mg daily, and ophthalmopathy patients received high-dose intravenous methylprednisolone. For training and testing, the 95 to 100 patients in the discovery cohort were randomly divided in a 7:3 ratio.

The research as a whole found: In validation, the model predicted ophthalmopathy progression with roughly 68% sensitivity and approximately 78% specificity; approximately 12 predicted patients were CT-confirmed with GO in a median of about 7.1 months. No statistical method was used to set the sample size in advance, and the investigators knew which group each participant was assigned to. Most expanded thyroid clonotypes with a frequency above 0.001 also appeared in blood, which suggests that blood repertoires may reflect the immune response in the thyroid. The 13-signature model separated ophthalmopathy from stable hyperthyroidism with 85% to 90% sensitivity and approximately 83% specificity in cross-validation, and 80%/75% in the test set.

Trimming leaves V shorter by 2 bases and J shorter by 7 bases, with the junction holding 10 bases beyond the gene matches. The CDR3 runs 15 residues from the cysteine to the phenylalanine. CDR3 DNA only is kept here, 45 bases in frame from base 1. The CDR1 and CDR2 encoded by the germline V gene (reference sequence) are DFQATT and SNEGSKA. Hyperthyroidism was considered stable if no progression to ophthalmopathy occurred within 18 months of follow-up. Hyperthyroidism patients were newly diagnosed, were aged 18 to 65 years, and had a disease duration under 2 months. Patients with other autoimmune diseases, uncontrolled infections, pregnancy or lactation were excluded from the study. Clinical symptoms, serum thyroxine, TRAb, thyroid ultrasound and orbital computed tomography formed the basis of the diagnosis. Using Ficoll-Paque density gradient centrifugation, PBMCs were isolated from 9 to 10 ml of fresh peripheral blood. Total RNA was extracted with Trizol reagent and quality-checked on an Agilent 2100 Bioanalyzer.

TCR beta CDR3 regions were amplified from RNA transcripts for repertoire sequencing. HTBI primers and the Qiagen OneStep RT-PCR kit were used in a first-round RT-PCR, which was followed by a second-round multiplex PCR, size selection and purification. Libraries were sequenced paired-end with 100 bp reads on an Illumina HiSeq2000. Per the authors' processing: Reads were processed with SOAPnuke, discarding reads with adapters, uncalled bases, mean Phred below 15, or no exact constant-primer or identifier match. COPE v1.2.5 was used to merge the high-quality paired reads. Each unique nucleotide sequence was treated as a clonotype, and MiTCR v1.1 was used to align the clonotypes to the IMGT TRB V, D and J references. The analysis was limited to V-J combinations with a frequency above 0.0001, which together covered approximately 99% of repertoires. For each V-J combination, a TCR clonal expansion and chaos score was defined as the ratio of F50 clonal expansion to chaos observed in the TCRdist matrix. Welch's t-statistics and random forest were used to reduce features to 13 V-J combinations, which were fed into a naive Bayes classifier. The similarity between thyroid and blood repertoires was quantified using the Morisita-Horn index. TCRdb itself trimmed the public reads at Q25 with fastp, ran MiXCR and retained productive beta chains. Each CDR3 protein gets just one entry, which takes the most common genes and DNA from the rows behind it. TCRdb's processing, not the study's, gives the V and J calls here. In all, the sample holds 600,000 to 650,000 distinct CDR3 sequences, and over 20% of those were seen once. Around 7% of the sample lies in the top ten.

Material for sequencing was peripheral blood. The rearrangement combines TRBV20-1 with TRBJ1-5; TRBD1 fits 8 bases in the junction. This clonotype was obtained from a woman between 18 and 29 years old with stable Graves' hyperthyroidism. Some clones in this sample may be carry-over from other donors' samples. Donor details come from another sample of the same person, matched by shared clones. The nucleotides read TGCAGTGCTAGAATTGGACAGGGAATAGGACAGCCCCAGCATTTT. This is translated as CSARIGQGIGQPQHF.